The rows below give T cell receptor beta chains drawn from one sample of a study of T-cell reconstitution after alpha-beta-depleted transplantation in children. TCRdb independently ran MiXCR on the PCR reads; one entry per CDR3 protein. The table lists hundreds of thousands of distinct CDR3 sequences, 16% of them singletons, with approximately 1% in the top ten. The source was PBMCs from the stem cell graft donor, collected from the stem cell graft. The receptors derive from a human donor who donated a stem cell graft to a child with acute myeloid leukemia. Both conserved end residues are part of each CDR3. D genes are given only for firm matches. Rows give clone size only sometimes, using once, few, many, or a class for an expanded clone.

. | 16 | TRBJ2-3 | TRBV7-2 | many | TGTGCCAGCACCCTCCCGACCCCAGCGGGCACAGATACGCAGTATTTT | CASTLPTPAGTDTQYF
TRBD1 | 13 | TRBJ2-1 | TRBV7-9 | . | TGTGCCAGCAGCCACGGACAGGGCCAACTTCTGTTCTTC | CASSHGQGQLLFF
. | 15 | TRBJ2-1 | TRBV7-9 | few | TGTGCCAGCAGCTTAGAGCAGGTCCCCTGGGATGAGCAGTTCTTC | CASSLEQVPWDEQFF
. | 14 | TRBJ2-5 | TRBV15 | few | TGTGCCACCAGCAGAGGCCCGGAGCAAGAGACCCAGTACTTC | CATSRGPEQETQYF
. | 15 | TRBJ2-2 | TRBV5-1 | . | TGCGCCAGCAGCTGGGGACTTGTGGACACCGGGGAGCTGTTTTTT | CASSWGLVDTGELFF
TRBD1 | 17 | TRBJ1-5 | TRBV20-1 | many | TGCAGTGCTAGTGAGCCGGGACAGGGGATTCGCAATCAGCCCCAGCATTTT | CSASEPGQGIRNQPQHF
. | 14 | TRBJ2-2 | TRBV5-1 | . | TGCGCCAGCAGCGGGGGCTTGAACACCGGGGAGCTGTTTTTT | CASSGGLNTGELFF
TRBD2 | 16 | TRBJ2-1 | TRBV24-1 | few | TGTGCCACCAGTGACGTAGCGGGGGGTTCCTACAATGAGCAGTTCTTC | CATSDVAGGSYNEQFF
TRBD2 | 15 | TRBJ2-7 | TRBV20-1 | . | TGCAGTGCTCCTTTACCGGGACTAGCCCGCTACGAGCAGTACTTC | CSAPLPGLARYEQYF
. | 14 | TRBJ2-7 | TRBV29-1 | many | TGCAGCGTTGCCCGGACAACGAGTTCCTACGAGCAGTACTTC | CSVARTTSSYEQYF
TRBD2 | 16 | TRBJ2-1 | TRBV5-1 | . | TGCGCCAGCAGCAGGAGACGGGGGGGCCAGTACAATGAGCAGTTCTTC | CASSRRRGGQYNEQFF
TRBD2 | 14 | TRBJ2-1 | TRBV27 | many | TGTGCCAGCACCAGCGGGGGGACCTACAATGAGCAGTTCTTC | CASTSGGTYNEQFF
. | 11 | TRBJ1-2 | TRBV20-1 | many | TGCAGTGCCCTCGGAAACTATGGCTACACCTTC | CSALGNYGYTF
. | 14 | TRBJ1-3 | TRBV6-5 | . | TGTGCCAGCAGTTCGACCGACTCTGGAAACACCATATATTTT | CASSSTDSGNTIYF
. | 13 | TRBJ2-1 | TRBV29-1 | few | TGCAGCGTTAACTTTCCCACCTACAATGAGCAGTTCTTC | CSVNFPTYNEQFF
TRBD1 | 16 | TRBJ2-3 | TRBV5-1 | . | TGCGCCAGCAGCCGAAAGACAGGGAGTAGAACAGATACGCAGTATTTT | CASSRKTGSRTDTQYF
. | 15 | TRBJ1-5 | TRBV5-1 | few | TGCGCCAGCAGCTTGGAGGACAGTTTCAATCAGCCCCAGCATTTT | CASSLEDSFNQPQHF
TRBD2 | 15 | TRBJ2-5 | TRBV4-1 | . | TGCGCCAGCAGCCCTGAACTAGCGGGGGAAGAGACCCAGTACTTC | CASSPELAGEETQYF
. | 14 | TRBJ2-1 | TRBV7-3 | . | TGTGCCAGCAGCTTAATTTCGGGAAACAATGAGCAGTTCTTC | CASSLISGNNEQFF
. | 12 | TRBJ2-2 | TRBV6-2/TRBV6-3 | few | TGTGCCAGCACAGGGACCACCGGGGAGCTGTTTTTT | CASTGTTGELFF
TRBD1 | 16 | TRBJ1-1 | TRBV5-1 | many | TGCGCCACCCGGGAGGGACAGGGGTTCGTGAACACTGAAGCTTTCTTT | CATREGQGFVNTEAFF
. | 17 | TRBJ2-1 | TRBV5-1 | many | TGCGCCAGCAGTCGGATCCCGGACGGACGCTCCTACAATGAGCAGTTCTTC | CASSRIPDGRSYNEQFF
TRBD1 | 14 | TRBJ2-7 | TRBV7-2 | . | TGTGCCAGCAGCGCGACAGGGGCCTCCTACGAGCAGTACTTC | CASSATGASYEQYF
TRBD1 | 13 | TRBJ1-6 | TRBV7-9 | few | TGTGCCAGCAGCTGGACAGGGAATTCACCCCTCCACTTT | CASSWTGNSPLHF
TRBD2 | 14 | TRBJ2-1 | TRBV7-9 | . | TGTGCCAGTACGCTCTGGCGGGGGGGCAGTGAGCAGTTCTTC | CASTLWRGGSEQFF
TRBD1 | 16 | TRBJ2-3 | TRBV5-1 | . | TGCGCCAGCAGCTACTGGGGACAGGGGGCAGGAGATACGCAGTATTTT | CASSYWGQGAGDTQYF
. | 17 | TRBJ2-7 | TRBV7-9 | many | TGTGCCAGCAGAGCCCAGGGCACCAACGCCCTAGTCTACGAGCAGTACTTC | CASRAQGTNALVYEQYF
. | 13 | TRBJ2-7 | TRBV30 | few | TGTGCCTCCAGGACAGTCCCATCCTACGAGCAGTACTTC | CASRTVPSYEQYF
TRBD1 | 13 | TRBJ2-3 | TRBV10-3 | many | TGTGCCATCAGCACGGGGGACAGGGCAACGCAGTATTTT | CAISTGDRATQYF
. | 15 | TRBJ2-3 | TRBV12-3/TRBV12-4 | many | TGTGCCAGCAGTTTGGCGTCACACCTTAAAGATACGCAGTATTTT | CASSLASHLKDTQYF
TRBD1 | 14 | TRBJ1-4 | TRBV10-3 | many | TGTGCCATCAGCGGGGACAGGGTTAATGAAAAACTGTTTTTT | CAISGDRVNEKLFF
. | 13 | TRBJ1-1 | TRBV12-3/TRBV12-4 | . | TGTGCCAGCAGTTTGCCGAGGAACACTGAAGCTTTCTTT | CASSLPRNTEAFF
. | 12 | TRBJ1-1 | TRBV29-1 | many | TGCAGCGTCTCCGACCGGGGACGTGAAGCTTTCTTT | CSVSDRGREAFF
. | 15 | TRBJ2-7 | TRBV5-6 | few | TGTGCCAGCAGCCGGGTGGCAGTAAGCTCCTACGAGCAGTACTTC | CASSRVAVSSYEQYF
. | 13 | TRBJ2-5 | TRBV29-1 | many | TGCAGCGTTGGACATGTGGGGAAAGAGACCCAGTACTTC | CSVGHVGKETQYF
. | 15 | TRBJ2-5 | TRBV12-3/TRBV12-4 | . | TGTGCCAGCAGTTTAGGGGGAAGCCGTCAAGAGACCCAGTACTTC | CASSLGGSRQETQYF
. | 15 | TRBJ2-1 | TRBV20-1 | many | TGCAGTGCTAACCTTGGGGGAAGCTCCTACAATGAGCAGTTCTTC | CSANLGGSSYNEQFF
. | 17 | TRBJ2-3 | TRBV20-1 | many | TGCAGTGCTAGAGGAGGACGGCGGGGGCTAGGCACAGATACGCAGTATTTT | CSARGGRRGLGTDTQYF
TRBD2 | 17 | TRBJ2-2 | TRBV6-5 | . | TGTGCCAGCAGTTACTCGAGGCTAGCGGCGTCCGACGGGGAGCTGTTTTTT | CASSYSRLAASDGELFF
. | 15 | TRBJ2-7 | TRBV12-3/TRBV12-4 | many | TGTGCCAGCAGTTTCAGGGGCCTGGGGCCCTACGAGCAGTACTTC | CASSFRGLGPYEQYF
TRBD2 | 14 | TRBJ2-3 | TRBV7-2 | . | TGTGCCAGCAGCTCGGGACTAGCGCAAGATACGCAGTATTTT | CASSSGLAQDTQYF
. | 14 | TRBJ2-3 | TRBV15 | . | TGTGCCACCAGCAGAGGGGGGGCGGGAGATACGCAGTATTTT | CATSRGGAGDTQYF
TRBD2 | 17 | TRBJ2-3 | TRBV7-3 | . | TGTGCCAGCAGCGAAACTAGCGGGGGACGAGACACAGATACGCAGTATTTT | CASSETSGGRDTDTQYF
. | 12 | TRBJ1-4 | TRBV12-3/TRBV12-4 | . | TGTGCCAGCCGCGATCCGGGGCCAAAACTGTTTTTT | CASRDPGPKLFF
TRBD1 | 15 | TRBJ2-4 | TRBV6-1 | many | TGTGCCAGCAGTGAATTTGGGACAGGGAAAAACATTCAGTACTTC | CASSEFGTGKNIQYF
TRBD1 | 18 | TRBJ1-2 | TRBV20-1 | many | TGCAGTGCTACCGACCCGGGACAGGGGGCCTTAGTTAACTATGGCTACACCTTC | CSATDPGQGALVNYGYTF
TRBD1 | 14 | TRBJ1-4 | TRBV7-9 | . | TGTGCCAGCAGCTCGACATCGGGACAGGAAAAACTGTATTTT | CASSSTSGQEKLYF
TRBD1 | 14 | TRBJ1-5 | TRBV20-1 | many | TGCAGTGCTAGGGAGGGGACAGTCATCATGCCCCAGCATTTT | CSAREGTVIMPQHF